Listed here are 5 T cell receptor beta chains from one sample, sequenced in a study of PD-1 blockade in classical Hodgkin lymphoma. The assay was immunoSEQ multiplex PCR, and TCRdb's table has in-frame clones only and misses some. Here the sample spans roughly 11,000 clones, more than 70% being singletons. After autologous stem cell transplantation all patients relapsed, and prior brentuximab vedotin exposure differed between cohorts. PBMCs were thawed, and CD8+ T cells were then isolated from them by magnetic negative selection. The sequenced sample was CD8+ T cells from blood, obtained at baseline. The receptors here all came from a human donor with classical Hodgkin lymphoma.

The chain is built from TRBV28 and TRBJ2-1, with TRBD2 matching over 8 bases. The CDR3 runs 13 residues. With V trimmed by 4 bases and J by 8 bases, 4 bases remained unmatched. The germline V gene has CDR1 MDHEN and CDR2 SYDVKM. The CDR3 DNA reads TGTGCCAGCAGTTCCAGCGGGAGTCATGAGCAGTTCTTC. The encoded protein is CASSSSGSHEQFF.

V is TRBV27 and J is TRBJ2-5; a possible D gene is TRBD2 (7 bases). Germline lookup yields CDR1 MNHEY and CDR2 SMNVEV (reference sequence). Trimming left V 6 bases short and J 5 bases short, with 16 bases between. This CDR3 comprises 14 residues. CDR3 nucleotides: TGTGCCAGCAGCCCAGGGGAGGGTAGGGAGACCCAGTACTTC. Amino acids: CASSPGEGRETQYF.

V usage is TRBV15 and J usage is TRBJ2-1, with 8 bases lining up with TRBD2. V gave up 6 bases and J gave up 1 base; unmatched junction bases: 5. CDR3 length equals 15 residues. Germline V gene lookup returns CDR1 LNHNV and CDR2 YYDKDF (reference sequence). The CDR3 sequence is CATSFERESYNEQFF. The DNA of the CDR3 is TGTGCCACCAGTTTCGAGCGGGAGTCCTACAATGAGCAGTTCTTC. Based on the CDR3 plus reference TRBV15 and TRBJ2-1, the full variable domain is DAMVIQNPRYQVTQFGKPVTLSCSQTLNHNVMYWYQQKSSQAPKLLFHYYDKDFNNEADTPDNFQSRRPNTSFCFLDIRSPGLGDTAMYLCATSFERESYNEQFFGPGTRLTVL.

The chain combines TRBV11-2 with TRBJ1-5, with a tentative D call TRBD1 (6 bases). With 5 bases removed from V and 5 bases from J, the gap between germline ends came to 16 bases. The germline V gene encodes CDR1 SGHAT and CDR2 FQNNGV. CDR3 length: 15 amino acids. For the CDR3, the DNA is TGTGCCAGCAGCCTAGGGGGGCAAGCTCATCAGCCCCAGCATTTT. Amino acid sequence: CASSLGGQAHQPQHF. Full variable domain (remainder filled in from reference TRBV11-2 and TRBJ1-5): EAGVAQSPRYKIIEKRQSVAFWCNPISGHATLYWYQQILGQGPKLLIQFQNNGVVDDSQLPKDRFSAERLKGVDSTLKIQPAKLEDSAVYLCASSLGGQAHQPQHFGDGTRLSIL.

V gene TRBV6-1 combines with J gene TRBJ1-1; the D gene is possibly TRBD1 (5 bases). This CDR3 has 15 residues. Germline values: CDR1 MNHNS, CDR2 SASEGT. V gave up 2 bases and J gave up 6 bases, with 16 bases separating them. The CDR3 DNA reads TGTGCCAGCAGTGAATCGGAAGGACAAGTGGCTGAAGCTTTCTTT. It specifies CASSESEGQVAEAFF.